Below, 28 T cell receptor beta chains from the same sample are listed, as sequenced in a study of shared clonotypes between healthy human individuals. Sequencing used immunoSEQ multiplex PCR; TCRdb keeps in-frame clones, though not all of them. The profile shows around 720,000 clones, around 78% of them singletons. The sample comprised memory CD4+ T cells sorted from blood. Subset given: CD45RA-negative fraction. The receptors come from a woman aged 30 to 39 in good health.

The rearrangement joins TRBV6-5 to TRBJ2-1, with 10 bases that match TRBD2. The CDR3 totals 14 residues. CDR1 and CDR2 (germline): MNHEY, SVGAGI. V trimming: 8 bases; J trimming: 4 bases; junction bases outside the gene matches: 5. CDR3 protein: CASVAGGAYNEQFF. The CDR3 DNA is TGTGCCAGCGTAGCGGGAGGTGCATACAATGAGCAGTTCTTC.

J is TRBJ1-4 and V is TRBV6-4, with D maybe TRBD1 (5 bases). This CDR3 has 13 amino acids. The germline CDR1 and CDR2 sequences are MRHNA and SNTAGT. V shed 8 bases and J shed 5 bases, with 12 bases lying between them. This CDR3 reads CASHGTANEKLFF. The CDR3, as DNA: TGTGCCAGCCACGGGACTGCCAATGAAAAACTGTTTTTT.

This chain joins TRBV5-4 and TRBJ2-6, with D possibly TRBD2 on 6 matching bases. CDR3 length equals 16 residues. Germline V gene data show CDR1 as SGHNT and CDR2 as YYREEE (reference sequence). V lost 4 bases and J 0 bases, leaving 11 bases between the germline ends. CDR3 region: CASSPRLDSGANVLTF. CDR3 bases: TGTGCCAGCAGCCCCAGACTAGACTCTGGGGCCAACGTCCTGACTTTC.

The chain couples TRBV28 to TRBJ1-3, with D possibly being TRBD1 (6 bases). The germline V and J ends were trimmed by 10 bases and 7 bases, with 14 bases remaining between them. The CDR3 runs 12 residues. Germline V CDR1 and CDR2: MDHEN, SYDVKM. The CDR3 protein is CAIRGGANTIYF. CDR3 nucleotides: TGTGCCATCAGAGGGGGGGCGAACACCATATATTTT.

The chain links TRBV6-1 to TRBJ2-7; D gene unclear. The CDR3 length is 11 residues. V was cut by 0 bases and J by 5 bases, with 2 bases left in between. Germline V gene data show CDR1 as MNHNS and CDR2 as SASEGT. The chain's CDR3 is CASSEADEQYF. Here the CDR3 DNA reads TGTGCCAGCAGTGAAGCTGACGAGCAGTACTTC.

This chain links TRBV28 with TRBJ1-2; TRBD1 agrees at 12 bases. The CDR3 totals 18 residues. Per the germline V gene, CDR1 is MDHEN and CDR2 is SYDVKM. The junction had 11 bases not matched to a gene; V was cut back by 6 bases and J by 0 bases. The CDR3: CASSTPGTGGRANYGYTF. In nucleotides, the CDR3 is TGTGCCAGCAGCACACCCGGGACAGGGGGCCGAGCTAACTATGGCTACACCTTC.

The chain carries TRBV5-1 and TRBJ1-2; a weak D match, TRBD1 (6 bases). The CDR3 totals 14 residues. Germline CDR1 is SGHRS and CDR2 is YFSETQ. V lost 2 bases, J lost 9 bases, and 17 bases lay in between. CDR3: CASSLGGRLDSYTF. The CDR3, as DNA: TGCGCCAGCAGCTTAGGGGGGCGCTTAGACAGCTACACCTTC.

The chain has TRBV28 and TRBJ1-2; 8 positions agree with TRBD1. The CDR3 contains 14 residues. The V gene end was trimmed by 5 bases and the J gene end by 5 bases; junction bases not matched to a gene: 7. From germline, CDR1 is MDHEN and CDR2 SYDVKM. In DNA form, the CDR3 reads TGTGCCAGCAGTGAAACGCGACAGGGGTATGGCTACACCTTC. It translates to CASSETRQGYGYTF.

The chain combines TRBV7-9 with TRBJ1-1; possible D gene TRBD1, 5 bases. Germline V gene data show CDR1 as SEHNR and CDR2 as FQNEAQ (reference sequence). Trimming stripped 10 bases from V and 5 bases from J, with 17 bases between. The CDR3 has 13 amino acids. DNA of the CDR3: TGTGCCACGAGAAAACACCAGGGTACTGAAGCTTTCTTT. This sequence encodes CATRKHQGTEAFF.

This chain links TRBV6-6 with TRBJ2-1; D is undetermined. The germline CDR1 and CDR2 sequences are MNHNY and SVGAGI (reference sequence). The CDR3 is 13 amino acids. V gave up 9 bases and J gave up 5 bases, with 14 bases separating them. The CDR3 loop is CASWTRPDNEQFF. The DNA for the CDR3 is TGTGCCAGTTGGACCCGTCCCGACAATGAGCAGTTCTTC.

As to this clone: The sample has other DNA sequences that encode this CDR3 too. This chain joins TRBV28 and TRBJ2-3; no firm D call. The CDR3 loop spans 14 amino acids. CDR1 is MDHEN and CDR2 is SYDVKM in the germline V gene. Between the trimmed V and J ends, which lost 4 bases and 1 base, there was a span of 9 bases. This chain's CDR3 is CASSSGQGTDTQYF. The CDR3 bases are TGTGCCAGCAGTTCCGGTCAAGGCACAGATACGCAGTATTTT.

The chain combines TRBV19 with TRBJ2-2, with D perhaps matching TRBD1 (6 bases). Germline CDR1 LNHDA, CDR2 SQIVND (reference sequence). With 4 bases removed from V and 5 bases from J, the gap between germline ends came to 11 bases. The CDR3 covers 14 residues. Here the CDR3 DNA reads TGTGCCAGTAGTAACAGGGCGGTAACCGGGGAGCTGTTTTTT. Translated, it gives CASSNRAVTGELFF.

On this clone: This may stem from a read error, because a much larger clone lies one nucleotide away. The chain links TRBV7-9 to TRBJ2-7; 11 bases align to TRBD1. The V segment lost 4 bases and the J segment 2 bases; nucleotides outside the gene matches: 1. CDR3 length equals 14 residues. CDR1 and CDR2 from the germline V gene are SEHNR and FQNEAQ (reference sequence). In nucleotides, the CDR3 is TGTGCCAGCAGCTCGGGACAGGGGGCCTACGAGCAGTACTTC. Its protein product is CASSSGQGAYEQYF.

The chain couples TRBV7-2 to TRBJ2-7; TRBD1 agrees at 8 bases. Germline V gene sequence: CDR1 SGHTA, CDR2 FQGNSA. The CDR3 is 15 amino acids. Trimming took 3 bases from V and 1 from J; bases not matched to a gene: 5. CDR3 sequence (DNA): TGTGCCAGCAGCTTCTCAGGGGGCAGTTCCTACGAGCAGTACTTC. Translating gives CASSFSGGSSYEQYF.

The chain uses TRBV10-3 and TRBJ1-3; D not certain. CDR3 size: 14 residues. The germline V and J ends were trimmed by 2 bases and 4 bases, with 9 bases remaining between them. The germline CDR1 and CDR2 sequences are ENHRY and SYGVKD. CDR3 amino acids: CAISESSTGNTIYF. CDR3 coding DNA: TGTGCCATCAGTGAGAGCAGTACAGGAAACACCATATATTTT.

This clone was recorded only once. The J gene is TRBJ1-2, the V gene TRBV2; 8 nucleotides agree with TRBD1. The J segment lost 5 bases and the V segment lost 4 bases, leaving 9 bases of the junction unmatched. This CDR3 has 15 residues. CDR1 and CDR2 (germline): SNHLY, FYNNEI. This CDR3 reads CASSGPGQGAYGYTF. The CDR3 nucleotides read TGTGCCAGCAGTGGGCCCGGACAGGGTGCTTATGGCTACACCTTC.

About this clone itself: This sample also contains other DNA sequences that code for the same CDR3. This chain connects TRBV7-9 to TRBJ1-1; TRBD1 might be the D (5 bases). Germline CDR1 is SEHNR and CDR2 is FQNEAQ (reference sequence). Between the trimmed V and J ends, which lost 3 bases and 4 bases, there was a span of 12 bases. This CDR3 has 14 residues. CDR3 amino acids: CASSFDGGSTEAFF. In DNA, the CDR3 is TGTGCCAGCAGCTTTGACGGGGGGAGCACTGAAGCTTTCTTT.

This sequence joins TRBV2 and TRBJ2-1; 15 positions agree with TRBD2. The V segment lost 5 bases and the J segment 5 bases; nucleotides outside the gene matches: 10. CDR1 and CDR2 (germline): SNHLY, FYNNEI. CDR3 size: 18 residues. Written as DNA, the CDR3 is TGTGCCAGCAGTTTAGGACTAGCGGGAGGGGTCATCCACAATGAGCAGTTCTTC. This codes for CASSLGLAGGVIHNEQFF.

The genes are TRBV28 and TRBJ1-1; D unresolved. The CDR3 has 15 residues. Germline CDR1 and CDR2: MDHEN and SYDVKM. Trimming removed 3 bases at V and 3 bases at J, with 14 bases between. CDR3 amino acids: CASSFSSGGHTEAFF. The CDR3 DNA reads as TGTGCCAGCAGTTTTTCATCCGGAGGGCACACTGAAGCTTTCTTT.

The chain joins TRBV6-1 to TRBJ1-5; tentatively, D is TRBD1 (5 bases). CDR1 is MNHNS and CDR2 is SASEGT in the germline V gene. The CDR3 consists of 14 residues. The chain's CDR3 is CASKGGVSNQPQHF. For the CDR3, the DNA is TGTGCGAGTAAGGGAGGGGTTAGCAATCAGCCCCAGCATTTT.

V usage is TRBV29-1 and J usage is TRBJ2-1; possible D gene TRBD1, 6 bases. The CDR3 totals 18 residues. From germline, CDR1 is SQVTM and CDR2 ANQGSEA. Trimming took off 5 bases at V and 1 base at J, with 24 bases between the two ends. The CDR3 spells CSVRVRGPRIGSYNEQFF. In nucleotides, the CDR3 is TGCAGCGTTCGGGTCAGGGGACCGCGTATCGGATCCTACAATGAGCAGTTCTTC.

The chain links TRBV18 to TRBJ1-2; D call uncertain. V was shortened by 5 bases and J by 4 bases, with 11 bases between the two germline ends. CDR3 size: 13 residues. CDR1 is KGHSH and CDR2 is LQKENI in the germline V gene. For the CDR3, the DNA is TGTGCCAGCTCAGAGGGATTAGGCTATGGCTACACCTTC. Translated, it gives CASSEGLGYGYTF.

The V and J genes are TRBV6-5 and TRBJ2-1; 7 nucleotides match TRBD1. The CDR3 spans 15 residues. CDR1 is MNHEY, CDR2 SVGAGI, per germline. With V trimmed by 6 bases and J by 4 bases, 9 bases remained unmatched. The CDR3 DNA reads TGTGCCAGCAGACGTACGGGACAGAGATACAATGAGCAGTTCTTC. This gives the protein CASRRTGQRYNEQFF.

The chain links TRBV15 to TRBJ1-4; 7 bases match TRBD1. The CDR3 totals 15 residues. The V and J ends lost 4 bases and 8 bases, in that order; junction bases with no gene match: 10. Per germline, CDR1 LNHNV and CDR2 YYDKDF (reference sequence). The CDR3, as DNA: TGTGCCACCAGCACGAGGGACAGAGTCTACGAAAAACTGTTTTTT. This translates into CATSTRDRVYEKLFF. Full variable domain (remainder filled in from reference TRBV15 and TRBJ1-4): DAMVIQNPRYQVTQFGKPVTLSCSQTLNHNVMYWYQQKSSQAPKLLFHYYDKDFNNEADTPDNFQSRRPNTSFCFLDIRSPGLGDTAMYLCATSTRDRVYEKLFFGSGTQLSVL.

The J gene is TRBJ2-1, the V gene TRBV7-8; D tentatively fits TRBD1 or TRBD2 (5 bases each). Trimming pared 5 bases from V and 3 bases from J, leaving 17 bases between. The CDR3 is 16 amino acids. Germline lookup yields CDR1 SGHVS and CDR2 FQNEAQ. The CDR3 here is CASSLPVWGSYNEQFF. The CDR3 DNA sequence: TGTGCCAGCAGCCTCCCAGTGTGGGGGAGCTACAATGAGCAGTTCTTC.

The chain couples TRBV6-1 to TRBJ2-5, with D perhaps TRBD2 (6 bases). V gave up 0 bases and J gave up 5 bases, with 19 bases separating them. CDR1 is MNHNS and CDR2 is SASEGT in the germline V gene. The CDR3 runs to 17 residues. CDR3 sequence reads: CASSEAHGGVVKETQYF. As DNA, the CDR3 is TGTGCCAGCAGTGAAGCCCATGGAGGGGTGGTAAAGGAGACCCAGTACTTC.

This chain uses TRBV25-1 with TRBJ2-7; 9 bases map to TRBD1. V lost 2 bases to trimming and J lost 2 bases; unmatched junction nucleotides: 4. The CDR3 is 15 residues long. Germline loops: CDR1 MGHDK, CDR2 SYGVNS. CDR3 sequence reads: CASSEPGQGPYEQYF. CDR3 coding DNA: TGTGCCAGCAGTGAACCGGGACAGGGCCCCTACGAGCAGTACTTC.

Points on this clone: The same CDR3 is also encoded by other DNA sequences in this sample. The gene calls are TRBV10-1 and TRBJ2-3, with unresolved D. Trimming shortened V by 6 bases and J by 4 bases, and 5 bases separated the two germline ends. This CDR3 spans 11 amino acids. Per germline, CDR1 WNHNN and CDR2 SYGVQD (reference sequence). The CDR3 DNA is TGCGCCAGCAGCTCTGCAGATACGCAGTATTTT. Its translation is CASSSADTQYF.